The clone carrying this T cell receptor (beta chain) appeared many times. The data originate from a study of Graves' ophthalmopathy and Graves' hyperthyroidism. V dropped 7 bases and J dropped 7 bases, with 20 bases sitting between them. CDR1 and CDR2 (germline): MDHEN, SYDVKM. The CDR3 is made up of 14 amino acids. The study amplified TCR beta CDR3 regions using RNA transcripts. RT-PCR with HTBI primers came first, then second-round multiplex PCR. TCRdb re-called the multiplex PCR reads with MiXCR, one entry per CDR3 protein. Of about 370,000 distinct CDR3 sequences in the sample, roughly 15% were seen once.

The sample consisted of peripheral blood. The chain couples TRBV28 to TRBJ2-7, with D uncertain. The TCR originated in an adult woman with stable Graves' hyperthyroidism. CDR3 protein: CASTPGDRSPEQYF. In DNA, the CDR3 is TGTGCCAGCACCCCCGGTGACCGCAGCCCGGAGCAGTACTTC.